In this sample, the clone carrying this T cell receptor (beta chain) turned up once. Data came from immunoSEQ multiplex PCR; TCRdb stores just in-frame clones and leaves some out. The sample lists approximately 280,000 clones; around 83% were seen once. These data originate in a study of blood T cell repertoires in COVID-19. The CDR3 covers 14 residues. The germline gives CDR1 ENHRY, CDR2 SYGVKD. Trimming left V 6 bases short and J 7 bases short, with 16 bases between. The sequenced material came from PBMCs or T cells enriched from blood (not recorded which). This receptor was obtained from a man aged 40-49 years who had been exposed to COVID-19. The chain uses TRBV10-3 and TRBJ1-5; weak D call: TRBD1 (6 bases). CDR3 loop: CAIRDHRAEQPQHF. The CDR3 region has the DNA TGTGCCATCAGGGACCACAGGGCGGAGCAGCCCCAGCATTTT.